This TCR beta chain was identified in a study of OX40 agonist ivuxolimab in advanced cancers. Study in general: Mean age approximately 55 years, range about 23 to 79; just over 80% male.

The V gene's germline CDR1 is MDHEN and CDR2 SYDVKM. V trimming: 3 bases; J trimming: 3 bases; junction bases outside the gene matches: 1. CDR3 length equals 13 residues. Study results and limitations: With doses of 0.1 to 3.0 mg/kg, CD4+ and CD8+ blood T cells had undergone clonal expansion by week 6.

With respect to this clone: Its specificity is unknown.

Sequenced by immunoSEQ multiplex PCR; TCRdb stores in-frame clones only, minus some. The sample has about 59,000 clones; approximately 81% are singletons. The rearrangement uses TRBV28 and TRBJ1-2, with 7 positions matching TRBD1. The receptor was derived from an adult with an advanced solid tumor such as melanoma, head and neck, liver or kidney cancer. Here the sequenced sample was CD4+ or CD8+ T cells sorted from blood, taken in a trial of the OX40 agonist ivuxolimab. The CDR3 nucleotides read TGTGCCAGCAGTTTGGGACAGTACTATGGCTACACCTTC. Protein: CASSLGQYYGYTF.